Each of the 3 T cell receptor beta chains below was sequenced from the same sample in a study of control samples from healthy donors and cancer patients. TCRdb's table, derived via immunoSEQ multiplex PCR, lists solely in-frame clones and lacks some. Of 130,000 to 150,000 clones in the sample, 91% were seen once. The sequenced material came from blood. Receptor source: a man aged 25 to 45 in good health.

This chain links TRBV5-1 with TRBJ1-2; unclear D gene. Germline V gene data show CDR1 as SGHRS and CDR2 as YFSETQ. Between the trimmed V and J ends, which lost 0 bases and 3 bases, there was a span of 18 bases. This CDR3 is 17 amino acids long. CDR3 sequence: CASSLGAPGGFDYGYTF. The DNA for the CDR3 is TGCGCCAGCAGCTTGGGGGCCCCGGGAGGGTTCGACTATGGCTACACCTTC.

CDR3 nucleotides: TGTGCCAGCAGCCAAACCCAGCCAAGGGGAGGCTATGGCTACACCTTC. Protein sequence: CASSQTQPRGGYGYTF. The chain recombines TRBV7-9 with TRBJ1-2, with D possibly matching TRBD1 (5 bases). The CDR3 sequence is 16 residues long. V lost 5 bases and J 4 bases, leaving 20 bases between the germline ends. CDR1 is SEHNR, CDR2 FQNEAQ, per germline (reference sequence).

The chain is built from TRBV10-2 and TRBJ2-7; D is undetermined. This CDR3 contains 14 residues. V shed 7 bases and J shed 7 bases, with 20 bases lying between them. Germline assignment: CDR1 WSHSY and CDR2 SAAADI. This CDR3 reads CASTLLGQVQEQYF. The DNA for the CDR3 is TGCGCCAGCACCTTATTGGGCCAGGTACAGGAGCAGTACTTC.